Each of the 16 T cell receptor beta chains below was sequenced from the same sample in a study of cytomegalovirus exposure and HLA in healthy donors (dated by TCRdb to about 2017). Library prep was done by the immunoSEQ multiplex PCR assay. The multiplex PCR relied on a mix of 60 forward primers for TCR Vbeta segments and 13 reverse primers for TCR Jbeta segments. In its TCRdb copy, this immuneACCESS table keeps in-frame sequences only and misses some clones. Where compared with another copy, unresolved V genes explain less than half of these, and the others have no known cause. In this sample the table shows about 88,000 clones, more than 65% of which occur a single time. The ten largest clones represent under 3% of the sample. The specimen sequenced was PBMCs. The receptors here all came from a man aged 30 to 39 in good health and CMV-seronegative.

This clone was seen more than once but under ten times. The genes are TRBV27 and TRBJ1-2; tentative D call: TRBD1 (5 bases). Germline V gene sequence: CDR1 MNHEY, CDR2 SMNVEV (reference sequence). The CDR3 has 15 amino acids. Trimming cost V 4 bases and J 0 bases, with 12 bases left between them. CDR3: CASSSPGVTNYGYTF. In DNA, the CDR3 is TGTGCCAGCAGTTCCCCGGGGGTTACTAACTATGGCTACACCTTC.

With respect to this clone: The same CDR3 is also encoded by other DNA sequences in this sample. V usage is TRBV5-6 and J usage is TRBJ1-1; D possibly corresponds to TRBD1 (5 bases). This CDR3 comprises 13 residues. Trimming stripped 0 bases from V and 9 bases from J, with 12 bases between. Germline lookup yields CDR1 SGHDT and CDR2 YYEEEE. The CDR3 sequence is CASSLAGGTKAFF. As DNA, the CDR3 is TGTGCCAGCAGCTTGGCCGGCGGGACCAAAGCTTTCTTT.

The chain joins TRBV25-1 to TRBJ2-1; no firm D call. The germline CDR1 and CDR2 sequences are MGHDK and SYGVNS. This CDR3 has 14 amino acids. Trimming removed 6 bases at V and 4 bases at J, with 13 bases between. In DNA form, the CDR3 reads TGTGCCAGCAGGGAACATGGGCCTTACAATGAGCAGTTCTTC. This codes for CASREHGPYNEQFF.

V usage is TRBV29-1 and J usage is TRBJ2-3, with 7 bases fitting TRBD1. Germline V gives CDR1 SQVTM, CDR2 ANQGSEA. V lost 3 bases, J lost 3 bases, and 12 bases stayed unmatched. This CDR3 is built from 16 residues. CDR3 sequence (DNA): TGCAGCGTTGACCCCTGGGACAGTCAAGGGACAGATACGCAGTATTTT. This codes for CSVDPWDSQGTDTQYF.

This chain uses TRBV2 with TRBJ1-2; TRBD1 matches 9 bases. CDR1 SNHLY and CDR2 FYNNEI come from the germline V gene. Trimming at V came to 8 bases and at J to 5 bases, leaving 6 bases not matched to a gene. The CDR3 extends over 13 amino acids. In DNA, the CDR3 is TGTGCCAGCTTAGGACAGGGGCCTTATGGCTACACCTTC. Residues: CASLGQGPYGYTF.

This sequence joins TRBV6-4 and TRBJ2-1, with TRBD2 matching over 7 bases. Looked up from germline, CDR1 is MRHNA and CDR2 is SNTAGT. This CDR3 has 15 amino acids. The V gene end was trimmed by 2 bases and the J gene end by 6 bases; junction bases not matched to a gene: 7. The CDR3 is CASSDSTSESNEQFF. CDR3 coding DNA: TGTGCCAGCAGTGACAGTACTAGCGAATCCAATGAGCAGTTCTTC.

V gene TRBV4-1 combines with J gene TRBJ1-5; TRBD1 agrees at 7 bases. With V trimmed by 0 bases and J by 10 bases, 9 bases remained unmatched. Germline V gene lookup returns CDR1 MGHRA and CDR2 YSYEKL. The CDR3 runs to 15 residues. DNA for the CDR3: TGCGCCAGCAGCCAAGACACAGGGGATCAAGGCCCCCAGCATTTT. It codes for CASSQDTGDQGPQHF.

The chain has TRBV27 and TRBJ2-7; D is perhaps TRBD1 (6 bases). Germline V lookup: CDR1 MNHEY, CDR2 SMNVEV (reference sequence). V lost 2 bases and J lost 1, with 6 bases in between. The CDR3 has 13 amino acids. The CDR3 sequence: CASSLRGSYEQYF. CDR3 nucleotide sequence: TGTGCCAGCAGTTTAAGGGGGTCCTACGAGCAGTACTTC.

The chain combines TRBV13 with TRBJ1-1; a weak D match, TRBD1 (5 bases). V lost 0 bases and J lost 4, with 9 bases in between. Germline assignment: CDR1 PRHDT and CDR2 FYEKMQ (reference sequence). The CDR3 is made up of 14 amino acids. CDR3 region: CASSLGDRTTEAFF. CDR3 coding DNA: TGTGCCAGCAGCTTAGGCGACAGAACCACTGAAGCTTTCTTT.

This chain connects TRBV7-7 to TRBJ1-3, with D hard to call. This CDR3 comprises 15 residues. Per the germline V gene, CDR1 is SSHAT and CDR2 is FNYEAQ (reference sequence). Trimming pared 5 bases from V and 0 bases from J, leaving 11 bases between. The CDR3, as DNA: TGTGCCAGCAGCCCGGACTTAAACTCTGGAAACACCATATATTTT. It translates to CASSPDLNSGNTIYF.

The CDR3 loop is CASSLVGTATGELFF. CDR3 coding DNA: TGCGCCAGCAGCTTGGTGGGGACAGCCACCGGGGAGCTGTTTTTT. This sequence joins TRBV5-1 and TRBJ2-2; 7 positions agree with TRBD1. The CDR3 is made up of 15 amino acids. Looked up from germline, CDR1 is SGHRS and CDR2 is YFSETQ. V dropped 0 bases and J dropped 4; count of bases not matched to a gene: 3.

The chain uses TRBV5-8 and TRBJ2-2, with a possible D match to TRBD2 (6 bases). The V gene's germline CDR1 is SGHTS and CDR2 YDEGEE. V was trimmed by 4 bases and J by 6 bases, leaving 19 bases between them. This CDR3 region has 16 residues. This chain's CDR3 is CASSPGRQSNAGELFF. DNA for the CDR3: TGTGCCAGCAGCCCCGGGAGACAAAGTAATGCCGGGGAGCTGTTTTTT.

As for this clone: At the DNA level, this CDR3 is encoded by other sequences in the same sample as well. This chain links TRBV19 with TRBJ1-5; no reliable D call. Germline-derived CDR1 and CDR2 are LNHDA and SQIVND (reference sequence). V was trimmed by 5 bases and J by 0 bases, leaving 8 bases between them. The CDR3 runs to 14 residues. The CDR3 region is CASSPTNSNQPQHF. The CDR3 nucleotides are TGTGCCAGTAGTCCGACTAATAGCAATCAGCCCCAGCATTTT.

V is TRBV2 and J is TRBJ1-1; D is uncertain. The CDR3 contains 14 residues. From germline, CDR1 is SNHLY and CDR2 FYNNEI. The V end lost 4 bases, the J end lost 1 base, and 10 bases lay between the germline ends. The CDR3 protein is CASSVNTPNTEAFF. The CDR3, as DNA: TGTGCCAGCAGTGTGAACACGCCGAACACTGAAGCTTTCTTT.

In DNA form, the CDR3 reads TGTGCCAGCAGCGTAGACCAGCGTTGGAATTCACCCCTCCACTTT. Protein: CASSVDQRWNSPLHF. The rearrangement joins TRBV9 to TRBJ1-6; D remains ambiguous. This CDR3 has 15 residues. Trimming took 0 bases from V and 7 from J, leaving 11 bases between them. Looked up from germline, CDR1 is SGDLS and CDR2 is YYNGEE.

The V and J genes are TRBV7-2 and TRBJ2-4; a weak D match, TRBD1 (6 bases). CDR1 and CDR2 from the germline V gene are SGHTA and FQGNSA. CDR3 length: 17 amino acids. V was shortened by 1 base and J by 8 bases, with 21 bases between the two germline ends. The CDR3 region has the DNA TGTGCCAGCAGCTTAGAAGGTGGGAGCACAGGGTGGGACATTCAGTACTTC. This sequence encodes CASSLEGGSTGWDIQYF.